This entry lists 18 T cell receptor beta chains sequenced from one sample in a study of T cell responses to AZD1222 COVID-19 vaccine. This table comes from immunoSEQ multiplex PCR, and its TCRdb copy is limited to in-frame clones, with some not included. Here the sample spans around 140,000 clones, about 92% being singletons. Material: peripheral blood, obtained 28 days after the second AZD1222 dose. The receptors were gathered from an adult who received the AZD1222 COVID-19 vaccine.

The chain is built from TRBV6-2 or TRBV6-3 and TRBJ1-1, with D hard to call. Germline V CDR1 and CDR2: MNHEY, SVGEGT. CDR3 length: 13 residues. V was cut by 4 bases and J by 7 bases, with 13 bases left in between. The CDR3 reads CASSSYEGDEAFF. The CDR3 DNA follows: TGTGCCAGCAGTTCCTACGAGGGAGATGAAGCTTTCTTT.

The V gene is TRBV9, the J gene TRBJ2-1; D assignment may be TRBD1 or TRBD2 (7 bases each). Germline-derived CDR1 and CDR2 are SGDLS and YYNGEE. The CDR3 totals 14 residues. V lost 4 bases and J 6 bases, leaving 14 bases between the germline ends. CDR3 residues: CASSPGGEANEQFF. In nucleotides, the CDR3 is TGTGCCAGCAGCCCAGGGGGGGAGGCCAATGAGCAGTTCTTC.

The rearrangement uses TRBV7-2 and TRBJ1-2, with 11 positions matching TRBD1. The CDR3 spans 15 residues. CDR1 and CDR2 (germline): SGHTA, FQGNSA. The trim removed 1 base at V and 4 bases at J, leaving 2 bases unmatched. CDR3 nucleotide sequence: TGTGCCAGCAGCTTAGGGACAGGGGGCGGCTATGGCTACACCTTC. Translation: CASSLGTGGGYGYTF.

This clone has a handful of counts. The rearrangement links TRBV15 to TRBJ2-3; D is uncertain. From germline, CDR1 is LNHNV and CDR2 YYDKDF (reference sequence). Trimming took 2 bases from V and 5 from J, leaving 5 bases between them. This CDR3 contains 12 residues. DNA for the CDR3: TGTGCCACCAGCAGACAAGGAGATACGCAGTATTTT. Its translation is CATSRQGDTQYF.

The chain joins TRBV18 to TRBJ2-7; TRBD1 matches 9 bases. CDR1 and CDR2 from the germline V gene are KGHSH and LQKENI. The CDR3 extends over 15 amino acids. The ends lost 1 base at V and 5 bases at J; junction bases unmatched: 6. DNA of the CDR3: TGTGCCAGCTCACCACTTACTACAGGGGGCGACGAGCAGTACTTC. This translates into CASSPLTTGGDEQYF.

About this clone: This sample also contains other DNA sequences that code for the same CDR3. The V and J genes are TRBV2 and TRBJ2-1; D gene ambiguous. The V and J ends lost 0 bases and 5 bases respectively, with 5 bases between them. Germline assignment: CDR1 SNHLY and CDR2 FYNNEI. This CDR3 contains 13 residues. The CDR3 spells CASSEALDNEQFF. The CDR3 DNA is TGTGCCAGCAGTGAAGCGCTCGACAATGAGCAGTTCTTC.

The J gene is TRBJ1-2, the V gene TRBV3-1 (or the pseudogene TRBV3-2); possible D gene TRBD1, 5 bases. The V gene lost 0 bases and the J gene lost 13 bases, with 12 bases spanning the gap. The germline V gene encodes CDR1 LGHDT and CDR2 YNNKEL (reference sequence). The CDR3 runs 12 residues. The DNA of the CDR3 is TGTGCCAGCAGCCAAGAGTGGGGGGATCCCACCTTC. Its translation: CASSQEWGDPTF.

This sequence joins TRBV5-1 and TRBJ2-1, with TRBD1 identical over 7 bases. V dropped 4 bases and J dropped 8; count of bases not matched to a gene: 3. Germline values: CDR1 SGHRS, CDR2 YFSETQ. This CDR3 is built from 12 residues. This CDR3 reads CASSRQGDEQFF. The DNA for the CDR3 is TGCGCCAGCAGCCGACAGGGTGATGAGCAGTTCTTC.

This chain connects TRBV5-1 to TRBJ2-1, with D hard to call. V lost 0 bases to trimming and J lost 0 bases, with 19 bases between them. The germline CDR1 and CDR2 sequences are SGHRS and YFSETQ. CDR3 length: 19 residues. In nucleotides, the CDR3 is TGCGCCAGCAGCTTGGCTAGGTACTTGGCGAGAAGCTCCTACAATGAGCAGTTCTTC. Its protein is CASSLARYLARSSYNEQFF.

The chain is built from TRBV29-1 and TRBJ1-1, with 7 bases matching TRBD1. Germline CDR1 and CDR2: SQVTM and ANQGSEA. Unmatched junction bases numbered 9, after V lost 4 bases and J lost 1 base. There are 15 residues in the CDR3. The CDR3 DNA sequence: TGCAGCGTTGGAGGGGGCTCTCTTAAGAACACTGAAGCTTTCTTT. Translation gives CSVGGGSLKNTEAFF.

The rearrangement links TRBV18 to TRBJ2-2; 14 nucleotides match TRBD2. V lost 5 bases and J lost 0; bases outside the gene matches: 17. From germline, CDR1 is KGHSH and CDR2 LQKENI. The CDR3 contains 22 residues. The CDR3 reads CASSTFYPRLAGGTTNTGELFF. CDR3 coding DNA: TGTGCCAGCTCAACCTTCTATCCCAGACTAGCGGGAGGGACTACGAACACCGGGGAGCTGTTTTTT.

V usage is TRBV5-1 and J usage is TRBJ2-7; no definite D call. CDR1 and CDR2 from the germline V gene are SGHRS and YFSETQ. The CDR3 has 14 amino acids. V lost 0 bases and J lost 3, with 10 bases in between. CDR3 residues: CASSLDGRSYEQYF. CDR3 in DNA: TGCGCCAGCAGCTTGGATGGCCGAAGCTACGAGCAGTACTTC.

The chain uses TRBV29-1 and TRBJ1-1; a possible D gene is TRBD1 (6 bases). V lost 6 bases and J 0 bases, leaving 11 bases between the germline ends. CDR1 is SQVTM and CDR2 is ANQGSEA in the germline V gene. This CDR3 spans 13 amino acids. The CDR3 sequence is CSVGQSLNTEAFF. The CDR3 DNA follows: TGCAGCGTAGGACAGTCTTTGAACACTGAAGCTTTCTTT.

The J gene is TRBJ2-7, the V gene TRBV4-2, with D perhaps assigned TRBD1 or TRBD2 (5 bases each). This CDR3 is built from 16 residues. The V gene's germline CDR1 is LGHNA and CDR2 YNFKEQ. Trimming pared 0 bases from V and 2 bases from J, leaving 14 bases between. The CDR3 sequence is CASSQEQAGAAYEQYF. Here the CDR3 DNA reads TGTGCCAGCAGCCAAGAACAGGCCGGGGCGGCCTACGAGCAGTACTTC.

This rearrangement joins TRBV6-2 or TRBV6-3 to TRBJ2-1; 12 bases match TRBD2. CDR1 and CDR2 from the germline V gene are MNHEY and SVGEGT. There are 20 residues in the CDR3. V lost 5 bases, J lost 0 bases, and 14 bases stayed unmatched. The CDR3 sequence is CASSTRLAGVQPTSYNEQFF. The CDR3 region has the DNA TGTGCCAGCAGTACACGACTAGCGGGAGTGCAGCCAACCTCCTACAATGAGCAGTTCTTC.

V usage is TRBV19 and J usage is TRBJ2-3; perhaps TRBD2 as D (5 bases). The CDR3 is 11 amino acids. With 7 bases removed from V and 6 bases from J, the gap between germline ends came to 8 bases. Germline CDR1 LNHDA, CDR2 SQIVND (reference sequence). The DNA of the CDR3 is TGTGCCAGTAAGTGGGAGGATACGCAGTATTTT. Translated, it gives CASKWEDTQYF.

The chain uses TRBV6-5 and TRBJ1-2, with a possible D match to TRBD1 (6 bases). V lost 5 bases to trimming and J lost 4 bases, with 17 bases between them. The V gene's germline CDR1 is MNHEY and CDR2 SVGAGI. CDR3 length equals 15 residues. This CDR3 is CASSHPEGGRYGYTF. CDR3 bases: TGTGCCAGCAGTCATCCGGAAGGGGGACGCTATGGCTACACCTTC.

Only one count was recorded for this clone. V and J are TRBV3-1 (or the pseudogene TRBV3-2) and TRBJ1-2; TRBD1 matches 9 bases. Germline V gene sequence: CDR1 LGHDT, CDR2 YNNKEL (reference sequence). The CDR3 loop spans 16 amino acids. V shed 3 bases, J shed 7 bases, and the junction held 12 bases outside the gene matches. This CDR3 reads CASSHLQQGAQVGYTF. Here the CDR3 DNA reads TGTGCCAGCAGCCACTTACAACAGGGGGCTCAGGTTGGCTACACCTTC.